The subject of this entry is one T cell receptor beta chain. This receptor's antigen is unknown. Because the receptor is murine, the gene names and germline sequences shown are mouse ones. The read gets to within 1 residue of the CDR3 end, and the germline J gene fills in the rest. This sample also contains other DNA sequences that code for the same CDR3. The data were taken from a study of tissue T cells after allogeneic stem cell transplantation (dated by TCRdb to 2022 to 2024). Notes on the research overall: Using research autopsies of patients with and without GVHD, plus mouse models of GVHD, the study profiled TCR beta repertoires across many tissues. The human part of the study was a prospective observational study with no blinding and no randomization. General study outcomes and caveats: Which tissue TCRs were alloreactive or antigen-specific was not determined in the study, and some clones might have been persisting host cells. Only a few T cell clones appeared in more than one patient, yet motif-based clustering showed tissue-specific repertoire signatures that were shared between patients. In both patients and mice, T cells from blood and spleen picked up only a limited part of the TCR repertoire that was detected in tissues. Within patients, how anatomically similar tissues were was a major factor shaping TCR repertoire composition, regardless of disease or transplant status. The patient cohort was small and clinically heterogeneous, and sampling depth was acknowledged as a limitation.

The sample's time point, from its label and the paper: mouse harvest day 14 after allogeneic transplant. Each mouse graft consisted of 10^7 T-cell-depleted bone marrow cells plus 10^6 splenic CD5+ T cells and was given by tail vein injection. Mouse GVHD was modeled in a major MHC-mismatch B6 (H2b) into BALB/c (H2d) model, with tissues profiled at day 7 or 14. On day 7 or 14 post-transplant, mouse tissues and retro-orbital blood were harvested with separate sterile tools for each animal, and livers were flushed before harvest. Before genomic DNA isolation with the DNeasy Blood & Tissue Kit, mouse tissues were minced with razor blades in buffered saline. Library prep was done by the immunoSEQ multiplex PCR assay. Adaptive Biotechnologies performed the TCRbeta CDR3 sequencing at survey depth and reported CDR3 sequences, V/J genes, productive frequency and template counts. TCR beta CDR3 regions were amplified from genomic DNA rather than RNA. From the authors' description of their analysis: Jensen-Shannon divergence served to quantify pairwise repertoire overlap between tissues, with 0 meaning identical and 1 meaning complete divergence. Based on pairwise JSD values, tissues were grouped by single-linkage agglomerative hierarchical clustering, and the results were shown as dendrograms. GLIPH2 was run on all patient samples with simulation_depth 1000, kmer_min_depth 3 and cdr3_length_cutoff 8, and groups with more than two unique CDR3s were retained. A standardized tissue-overlap score extrapolated Jaccard GLIPH-group overlap across patients to a standard repertoire size of 1000 clones. Linear mixed-effect models, with tissue as a fixed effect and individual as a random effect, were used to test how diversity related to clinical or experimental variables. TCRdb retrieved this table from immuneACCESS and kept in-frame rearrangements only. Not all clones are present; in checked studies, unresolved V genes account for under half, and no reason is known for the remainder. D and trimming come from the DNA, and the V and J calls and clone size come from that table. The sample table shows more than 6,000 clones, and approximately 34% are seen once. The ten largest clones add up to 5% to 8% of the sample.

From the germline V gene (reference sequence), CDR1 is KGHPV and CDR2 is FQNQEV. V is pared back by 6 bases and J by 0 bases, with 6 bases lying between the germline termini. Reading from cysteine to phenylalanine, the CDR3 counts 13 amino acids. The DNA shown is the part of the CDR3 that was read: 36 bases, in frame from base 1. The rearrangement joined TRBV26 to TRBJ1-3; no D gene is confidently identified. The receptor's source is a female BALB/c mouse given C57BL/6 T cells with graft-versus-host disease after an allogeneic hematopoietic cell transplant. The sequencing input was skin. The CDR3 corresponds to CASSQNSGNTLYF. CDR3 DNA (partial): TGTGCCAGCAGCCAGAATTCTGGAAATACGCTCTAT.